Here is one T cell receptor (beta chain) with its context. The CDR3 runs 15 residues. Trimming shortened V by 4 bases and J by 9 bases, and 20 bases separated the two germline ends. CDR1 and CDR2 from the germline V gene are SGHKS and YYEKEE (reference sequence). Original processing notes: Researchers report that nucleated cell counts were estimated from reference gene primer amplification. Sequencing was performed with immunoSEQ multiplex PCR; in TCRdb, only in-frame clones are kept and a portion is missing. That table gives V, J and clone size, and the DNA gave D and trimming. This sample yields about 110,000 clones, of which 70% to 90% are seen a single time; 4% to 5.5% belongs to the top ten. The data were obtained in a study of blood T cell repertoires in COVID-19. Overall study: Whether acute or convalescent, the COVID-19 samples came from the United States, Italy and Spain. T cells, B-cell-depleted T cells, or PBMCs supplied cDNA or gDNA.

The chain has TRBV5-5 and TRBJ2-1; tentative D call: TRBD2 (6 bases). This TCR derives from a human donor in a cohort sampled during active COVID-19. The sample consisted of peripheral blood. The CDR3 DNA sequence: TGTGCCAGCAGCACGGGGGACTTAGCAACGATTGAGCAGTTCTTC. It is translated as CASSTGDLATIEQFF.